One TCR beta chain is described in this entry. This clone's antigen is unknown. No much larger clone is present one base from it, and per-base qualities are unavailable. Instrument used: Illumina NovaSeq 6000. TCRalpha and TCRbeta cDNA libraries were built by 5'RACE with constant-segment primers, adding sample barcodes and unique molecular identifiers. Trizol reagent was used to extract RNA from every sample. Amplification of the libraries took two PCR steps, and the second step added a second sample barcode plus Illumina TruSeq adapters. Sequencing of libraries was performed on an Illumina NovaSeq with 2 x 150 bp paired-end reads. From the authors' description of their analysis: The reads were demultiplexed and collapsed into UMI-guided consensus sequences using migec v1.2.7. With mixcr v2.1.11, UMI consensuses were aligned to TRA and TRB V and J templates and assembled into clonotypes. Expanded or contracted clonotypes were those called significant by both edgeR and NoisET, with noise models trained on biological replicates. For edgeR calls, the cutoffs were a false discovery rate-adjusted p below 0.01 and a log2 fold-change threshold of 1. As an exploratory analysis of dynamics, PCA with hierarchical clustering was applied to max-normalized trajectories of the 1000 most abundant clonotypes. Separately sequenced CD4+ and CD8+ repertoires were used to assign the CD4 or CD8 phenotype of responding clones. TCRdb's own reprocessing of the public reads used fastp at Q25 and MiXCR and kept productive beta chains. Under each unique CDR3 protein, matching rows form one entry showing the most common genes and DNA. In this record, the V and J calls reflect TCRdb's handling and not the investigators' own analysis. For this sample the table gives around 410,000 distinct CDR3 sequences, of which about a quarter were detected only once. The ten largest clones take up under 15% of the sample.

The data derive from a study of T-cell memory formation after mild COVID-19 (dated by TCRdb to 2020 to 2023). About the investigation overall: TCR sequence clusters from the two donors were found to be largely donor specific. In two donors, T-cell clones that expanded and contracted after mild COVID-19 were tracked by sequencing TCRalpha and TCRbeta repertoires over time. Two young, previously healthy adult volunteers made up the cohort, one male and one female. Summary of the overall study and its limitations: Clones that contracted from day 15 to 85 showed balanced CD4/CD8 phenotypes, whereas a second wave of clones that expanded from day 15 to 37 leaned towards CD4+. Whether the second-wave clones peaking on day 37 were SARS-CoV-2 specific was not confirmed. Some responding clones were found in pre-infection memory, which suggests that pre-existing cross-reactive memory T cells took part in the SARS-CoV-2 response. Contracting CD4+ clones were located mainly in the CM and EM memory subsets, whereas CD8+ clones were found to be enriched in EMRA. Only a couple of mild cases were covered in the study, and larger cohorts including severe cases with pre-infection samples were considered necessary.

Ficoll-Paque density gradient centrifugation was the method used to isolate PBMCs. In the germline V gene, CDR1 corresponds to SQVTM and CDR2 to ANQGSEA. From the cysteine through the phenylalanine, the CDR3 covers 12 amino acids. Only CDR3 DNA is held: 36 bases, read in frame from base 1. A distance of 6 bases separates the germline ends of V and J, which lose 5 bases and 1 base respectively. The sample comprised PBMCs or a T cell subset sorted from them (not recorded which). Recombination joined TRBV29-1 with TRBJ2-1; the D gene assignment is perhaps TRBD1 or TRBD2, with each matching 5 bases. The receptor comes from an adult woman who had mild COVID-19 (a few samples of this study predate the infection). The sample titles of this study are shuffled in the database, so cell type and time point are left out; the donor was told from shared clones. The base sequence is TGCAGCGTTTGGGGGTCCTACAATGAGCAGTTCTTC. Its protein reads: CSVWGSYNEQFF.